This section outlines one T cell receptor (beta chain) sequence together with its context. The CDR3 has 13 amino acids. CDR1 SGHDN and CDR2 FVKESK come from the germline V gene. V was cut by 4 bases and J by 7 bases, with 13 bases left in between. This record comes from a study of CD8 T cells in ankylosing spondylitis. Each CDR3 protein is one row after TCRdb ran MiXCR on the 5' RACE reads. Of about 140,000 distinct CDR3 sequences in the sample, about 8% were seen once. This receptor was taken from a male donor with ankylosing spondylitis. The chain employs TRBV14 and TRBJ1-2; D gene ambiguous. The sequencing input was synovial fluid, either unsorted or a sorted T cell fraction (not recorded which). The CDR3 DNA sequence: TGTGCCAGCAGCCCCACGCGTCAGTCTGGCTACACCTTC. It encodes CASSPTRQSGYTF.